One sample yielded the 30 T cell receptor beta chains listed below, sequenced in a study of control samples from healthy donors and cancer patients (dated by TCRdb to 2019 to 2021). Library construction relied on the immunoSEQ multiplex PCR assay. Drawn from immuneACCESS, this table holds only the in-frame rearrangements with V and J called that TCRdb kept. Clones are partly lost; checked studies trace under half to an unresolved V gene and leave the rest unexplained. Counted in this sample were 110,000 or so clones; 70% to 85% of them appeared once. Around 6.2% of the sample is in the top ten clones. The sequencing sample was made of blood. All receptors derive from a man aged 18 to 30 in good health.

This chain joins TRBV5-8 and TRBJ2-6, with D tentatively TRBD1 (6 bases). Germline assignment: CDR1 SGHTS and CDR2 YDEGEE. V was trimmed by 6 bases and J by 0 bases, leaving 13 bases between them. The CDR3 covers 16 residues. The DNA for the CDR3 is TGTGCCAGCAATTCTCAGGGGTACTCTGGGGCCAACGTCCTGACTTTC. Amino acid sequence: CASNSQGYSGANVLTF.

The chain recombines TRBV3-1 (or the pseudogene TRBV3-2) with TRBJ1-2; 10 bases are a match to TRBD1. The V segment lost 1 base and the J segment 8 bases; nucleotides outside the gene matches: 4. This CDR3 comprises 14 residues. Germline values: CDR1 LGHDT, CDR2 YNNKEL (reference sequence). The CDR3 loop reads CASSQGGQGMGYTF. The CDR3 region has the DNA TGTGCCAGCAGCCAAGGGGGACAGGGGATGGGCTACACCTTC.

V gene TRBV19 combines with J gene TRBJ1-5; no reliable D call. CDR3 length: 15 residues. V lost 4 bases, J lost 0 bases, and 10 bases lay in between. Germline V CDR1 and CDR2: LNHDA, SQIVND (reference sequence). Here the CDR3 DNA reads TGTGCCAGTAGTAAGACAACTTATAGCAATCAGCCCCAGCATTTT. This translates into CASSKTTYSNQPQHF. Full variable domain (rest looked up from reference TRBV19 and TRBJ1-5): DGGITQSPKYLFRKEGQNVTLSCEQNLNHDAMYWYRQDPGQGLRLIYYSQIVNDFQKGDIAEGYSVSREKKESFPLTVTSAQKNPTAFYLCASSKTTYSNQPQHFGDGTRLSIL.

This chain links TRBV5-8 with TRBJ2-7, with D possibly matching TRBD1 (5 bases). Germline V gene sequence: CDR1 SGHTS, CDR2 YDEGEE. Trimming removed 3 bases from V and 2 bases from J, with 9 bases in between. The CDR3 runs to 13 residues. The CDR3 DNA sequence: TGTGCCAGCAGCTCCAGGGTTCCCTACGAGCAGTACGTC. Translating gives CASSSRVPYEQYV.

CDR3: CASSLQTGQGYGYTF. CDR3 DNA: TGTGCCAGCAGTCTACAGACGGGACAGGGATATGGCTACACCTTC. The rearrangement links TRBV6-5 to TRBJ1-2; 9 bases are shared with TRBD1. From germline, CDR1 is MNHEY and CDR2 SVGAGI. The ends lost 5 bases at V and 5 bases at J; junction bases unmatched: 9. The CDR3 contains 15 residues.

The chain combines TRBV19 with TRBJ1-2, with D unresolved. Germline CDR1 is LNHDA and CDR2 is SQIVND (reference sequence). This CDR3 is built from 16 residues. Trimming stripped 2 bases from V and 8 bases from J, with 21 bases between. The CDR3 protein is CASSIISGPSMLGYTF. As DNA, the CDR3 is TGTGCCAGTAGTATAATCTCCGGCCCCTCAATGCTCGGCTACACCTTC.

CDR3 DNA sequence: TGTGCCAGCAGCTCGGGGAGGGGGGCCGGGGAGCTGTTTTTT. This gives the protein CASSSGRGAGELFF. The V call is TRBV5-6, the J call TRBJ2-2, with D possibly TRBD2 on 7 matching bases. This CDR3 spans 14 amino acids. The germline CDR1 and CDR2 sequences are SGHDT and YYEEEE. The ends were cut back, 3 bases at V and 6 bases at J, with 12 bases in the middle.

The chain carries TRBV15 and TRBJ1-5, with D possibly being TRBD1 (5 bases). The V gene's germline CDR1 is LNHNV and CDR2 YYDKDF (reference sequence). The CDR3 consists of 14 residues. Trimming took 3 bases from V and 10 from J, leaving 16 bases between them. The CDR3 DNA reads TGTGCCACCAGCAGGACGGGCCAGGGAAGTCCCCAGCATTTT. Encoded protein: CATSRTGQGSPQHF.

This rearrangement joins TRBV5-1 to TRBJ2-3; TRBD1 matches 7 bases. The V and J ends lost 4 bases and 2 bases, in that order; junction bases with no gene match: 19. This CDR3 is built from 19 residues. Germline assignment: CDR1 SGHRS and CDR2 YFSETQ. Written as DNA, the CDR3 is TGCGCCAGCAGCCTAGTCCGAAGATTAACTGGACAGGCCACAGATACGCAGTATTTT. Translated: CASSLVRRLTGQATDTQYF.

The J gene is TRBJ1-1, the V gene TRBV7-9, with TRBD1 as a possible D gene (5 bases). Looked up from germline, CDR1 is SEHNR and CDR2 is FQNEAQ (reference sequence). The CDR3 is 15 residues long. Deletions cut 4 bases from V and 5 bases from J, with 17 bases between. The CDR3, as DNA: TGTGCCAGCAGCTCTCTGTCGGGGGAGCGTACTGAAGCTTTCTTT. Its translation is CASSSLSGERTEAFF.

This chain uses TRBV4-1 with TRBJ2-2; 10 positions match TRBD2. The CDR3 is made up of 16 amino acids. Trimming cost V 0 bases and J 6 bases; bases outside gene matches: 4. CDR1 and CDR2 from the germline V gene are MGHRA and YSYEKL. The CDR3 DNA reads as TGCGCCAGCAGCCAAGAAAGCGGGGGGGCCGCCGGGGAGCTGTTTTTT. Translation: CASSQESGGAAGELFF.

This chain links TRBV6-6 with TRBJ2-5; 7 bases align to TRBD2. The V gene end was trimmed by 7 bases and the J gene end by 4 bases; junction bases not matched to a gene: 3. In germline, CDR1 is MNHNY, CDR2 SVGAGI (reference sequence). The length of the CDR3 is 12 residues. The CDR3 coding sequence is TGTGCCAGCAAGAGGGAGGGAGAGACCCAGTACTTC. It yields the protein CASKREGETQYF.

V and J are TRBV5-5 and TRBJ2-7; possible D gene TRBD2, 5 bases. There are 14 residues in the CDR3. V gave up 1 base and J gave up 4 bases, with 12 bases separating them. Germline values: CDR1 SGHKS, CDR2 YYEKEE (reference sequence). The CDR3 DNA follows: TGTGCCAGCAGCTTGTATCTAGGCGGGTACGAGCAGTACTTC. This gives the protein CASSLYLGGYEQYF.

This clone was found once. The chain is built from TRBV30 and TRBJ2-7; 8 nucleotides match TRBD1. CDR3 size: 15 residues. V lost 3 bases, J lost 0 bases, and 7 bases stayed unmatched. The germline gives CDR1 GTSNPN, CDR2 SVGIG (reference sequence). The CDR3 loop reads CAWRAGGLISYEQYF. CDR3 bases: TGTGCCTGGAGGGCAGGGGGCCTCATCTCCTACGAGCAGTACTTC. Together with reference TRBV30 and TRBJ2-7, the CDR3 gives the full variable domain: SQTIHQWPATLVQPVGSPLSLECTVEGTSNPNLYWYRQAAGRGLQLLFYSVGIGQISSEVPQNLSASRPQDRQFILSSKKLLLSDSGFYLCAWRAGGLISYEQYFGPGTRLTVT.

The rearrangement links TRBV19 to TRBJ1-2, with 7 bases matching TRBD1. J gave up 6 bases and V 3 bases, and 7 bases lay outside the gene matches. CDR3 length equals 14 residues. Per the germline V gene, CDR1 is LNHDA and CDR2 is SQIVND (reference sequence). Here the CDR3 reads CASSMSGGFHGYTF. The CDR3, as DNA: TGTGCCAGTAGTATGTCAGGGGGGTTCCATGGCTACACCTTC.

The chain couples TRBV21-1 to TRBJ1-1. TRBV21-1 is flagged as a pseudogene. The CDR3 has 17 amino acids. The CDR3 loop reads CASTPIGNLLLNTEAFF. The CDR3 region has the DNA TGTGCCAGCACCCCAATCGGGAATCTCCTTCTTAACACTGAAGCTTTCTTT.

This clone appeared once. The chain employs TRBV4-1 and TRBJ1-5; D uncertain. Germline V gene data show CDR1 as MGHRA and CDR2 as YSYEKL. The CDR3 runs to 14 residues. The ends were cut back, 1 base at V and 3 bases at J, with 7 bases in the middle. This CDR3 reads CASSQGRFNQPQHF. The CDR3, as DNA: TGCGCCAGCAGCCAAGGCCGATTCAATCAGCCCCAGCATTTT.

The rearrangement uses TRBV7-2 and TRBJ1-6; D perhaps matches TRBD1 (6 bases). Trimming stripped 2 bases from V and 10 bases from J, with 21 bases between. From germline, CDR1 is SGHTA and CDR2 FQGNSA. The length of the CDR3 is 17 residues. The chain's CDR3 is CASSLLGTGMFGSPLHF. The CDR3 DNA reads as TGTGCCAGCAGCTTATTAGGCACAGGGATGTTTGGATCACCCCTCCACTTT.

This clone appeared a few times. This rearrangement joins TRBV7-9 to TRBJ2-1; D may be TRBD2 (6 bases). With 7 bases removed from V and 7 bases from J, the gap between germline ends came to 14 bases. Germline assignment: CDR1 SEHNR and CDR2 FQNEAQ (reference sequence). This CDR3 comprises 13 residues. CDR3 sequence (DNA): TGTGCCAGCAATGGACCCGGAGGGAATGAGCAGTTCTTC. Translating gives CASNGPGGNEQFF.

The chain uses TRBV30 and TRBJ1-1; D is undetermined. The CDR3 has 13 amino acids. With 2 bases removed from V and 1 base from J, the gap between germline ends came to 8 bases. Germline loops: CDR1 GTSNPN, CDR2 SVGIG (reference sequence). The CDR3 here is CAWSLTENTEAFF. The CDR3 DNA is TGTGCCTGGAGTTTGACGGAGAACACTGAAGCTTTCTTT.

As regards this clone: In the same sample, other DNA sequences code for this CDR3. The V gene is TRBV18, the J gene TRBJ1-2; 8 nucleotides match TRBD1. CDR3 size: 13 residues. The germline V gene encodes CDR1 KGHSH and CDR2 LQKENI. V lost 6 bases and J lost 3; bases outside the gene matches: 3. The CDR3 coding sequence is TGTGCCAGCTCCCCGGACAGGGACTATGGCTACACCTTC. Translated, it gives CASSPDRDYGYTF.

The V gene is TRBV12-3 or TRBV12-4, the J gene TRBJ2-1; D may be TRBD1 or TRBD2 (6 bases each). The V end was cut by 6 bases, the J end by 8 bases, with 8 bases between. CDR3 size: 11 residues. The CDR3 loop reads CASRGGHEQFF. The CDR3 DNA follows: TGTGCCAGCAGGGGGGGCCATGAGCAGTTCTTC.

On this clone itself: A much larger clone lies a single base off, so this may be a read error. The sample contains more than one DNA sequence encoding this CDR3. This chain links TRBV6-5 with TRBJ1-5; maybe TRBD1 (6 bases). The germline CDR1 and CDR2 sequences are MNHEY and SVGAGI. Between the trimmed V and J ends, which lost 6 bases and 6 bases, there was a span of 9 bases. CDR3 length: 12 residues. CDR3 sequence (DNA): TGTGCCAGCAGCAGGGGCCCTCAGCCCCAGCATTTT. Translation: CASSRGPQPQHF.

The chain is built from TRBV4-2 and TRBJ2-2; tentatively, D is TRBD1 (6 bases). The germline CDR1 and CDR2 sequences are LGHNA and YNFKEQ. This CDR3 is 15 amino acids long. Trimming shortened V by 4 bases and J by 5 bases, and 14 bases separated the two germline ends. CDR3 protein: CASSRSTGNTGELFF. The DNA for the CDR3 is TGTGCCAGCAGCCGAAGTACAGGGAATACCGGGGAGCTGTTTTTT.

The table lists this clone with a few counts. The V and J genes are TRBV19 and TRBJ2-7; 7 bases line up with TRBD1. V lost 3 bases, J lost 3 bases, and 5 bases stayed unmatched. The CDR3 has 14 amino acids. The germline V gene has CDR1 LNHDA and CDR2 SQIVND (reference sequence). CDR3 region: CASSIRQGGYEQYF. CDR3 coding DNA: TGTGCCAGTAGTATTAGACAGGGTGGCTACGAGCAGTACTTC.

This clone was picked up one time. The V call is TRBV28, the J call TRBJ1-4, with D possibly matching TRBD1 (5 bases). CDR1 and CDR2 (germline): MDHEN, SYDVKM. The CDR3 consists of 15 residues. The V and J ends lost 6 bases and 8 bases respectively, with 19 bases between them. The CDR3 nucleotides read TGTGCCAGCAGACAGCCCGGGCCAAGGGGCGAAAAACTGTTTTTT. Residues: CASRQPGPRGEKLFF.

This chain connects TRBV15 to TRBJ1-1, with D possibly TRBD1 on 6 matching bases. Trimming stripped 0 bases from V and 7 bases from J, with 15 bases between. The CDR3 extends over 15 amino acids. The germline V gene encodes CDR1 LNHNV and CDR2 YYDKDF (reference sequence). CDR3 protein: CATSRDTTGPVEAFF. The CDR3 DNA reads TGTGCCACCAGCAGAGATACGACAGGACCGGTTGAAGCTTTCTTT.

CDR3 nucleotide sequence: TGTGCCTGGAGTGACCAGGGGGTCACTGAAGCTTTCTTT. This encodes CAWSDQGVTEAFF. This chain joins TRBV30 and TRBJ1-1; 7 nucleotides agree with TRBD1. V gave up 1 base and J gave up 4 bases; unmatched junction bases: 3. Germline assignment: CDR1 GTSNPN and CDR2 SVGIG (reference sequence). This CDR3 comprises 13 residues.

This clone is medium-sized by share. The CDR3 DNA reads TGTGCCAGCAGTGTTTCTGGACAGGGGAAGCCCACTGAAGCTTTCTTT. It specifies CASSVSGQGKPTEAFF. This chain joins TRBV25-1 and TRBJ1-1, with TRBD1 matching 9 bases. CDR1 and CDR2 (germline): MGHDK, SYGVNS. V lost 4 bases to trimming and J lost 4 bases; unmatched junction nucleotides: 10. This CDR3 is 16 amino acids long.

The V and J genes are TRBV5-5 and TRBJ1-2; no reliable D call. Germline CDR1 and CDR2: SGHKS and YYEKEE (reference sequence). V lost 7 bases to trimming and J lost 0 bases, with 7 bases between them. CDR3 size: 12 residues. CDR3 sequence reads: CASQATNYGYTF. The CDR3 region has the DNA TGTGCCAGCCAGGCCACTAACTATGGCTACACCTTC.